The clone carrying this T cell receptor beta chain was picked up a small number of times. Its matching antigen is unknown. Measured with immunoSEQ multiplex PCR; TCRdb has only the in-frame clones, and not every one. Of 150,000 to 190,000 clones listed, approximately 90% are singletons. This sample stems from a study of T cell responses to AZD1222 COVID-19 vaccine. Findings and limits, study-wide: Seropositivity was recorded at baseline in only 6 or 7 AZD1222 recipients. Spike-wide coverage was observed for vaccine-associated CD4 TCRs, with dominant responses at 160-218 and 743-854. An increase in Spike-specific TCR breadth and depth was observed after two AZD1222 doses.

The germline CDR1 and CDR2 sequences are SGHTA and FQGTGA. V gave up 0 bases and J gave up 0 bases; unmatched junction bases: 5. CDR3 length equals 19 residues. The TCR sequence derives from an adult in good health. Sequencing was performed on peripheral blood, taken on day 0 of AZD1222 vaccination. The genes are TRBV7-3 and TRBJ2-6; 10 bases are a match to TRBD2. CDR3 sequence: CASSLTGLASYSGANVLTF. CDR3 DNA: TGTGCCAGCAGCTTAACGGGACTAGCGAGCTACTCTGGGGCCAACGTCCTGACTTTC.